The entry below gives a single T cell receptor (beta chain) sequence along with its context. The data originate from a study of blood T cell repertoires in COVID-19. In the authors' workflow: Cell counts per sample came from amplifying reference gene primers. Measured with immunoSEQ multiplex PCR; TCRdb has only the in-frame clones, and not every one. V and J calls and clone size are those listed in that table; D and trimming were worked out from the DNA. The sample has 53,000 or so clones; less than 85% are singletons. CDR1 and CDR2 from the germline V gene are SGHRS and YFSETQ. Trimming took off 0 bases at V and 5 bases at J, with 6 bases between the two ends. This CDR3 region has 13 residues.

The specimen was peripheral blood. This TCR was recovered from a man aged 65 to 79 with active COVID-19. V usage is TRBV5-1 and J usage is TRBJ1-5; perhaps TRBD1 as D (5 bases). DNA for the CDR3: TGCGCCAGCAGCTTGGAGGGGTATCAGCCCCAGCATTTT. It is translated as CASSLEGYQPQHF.